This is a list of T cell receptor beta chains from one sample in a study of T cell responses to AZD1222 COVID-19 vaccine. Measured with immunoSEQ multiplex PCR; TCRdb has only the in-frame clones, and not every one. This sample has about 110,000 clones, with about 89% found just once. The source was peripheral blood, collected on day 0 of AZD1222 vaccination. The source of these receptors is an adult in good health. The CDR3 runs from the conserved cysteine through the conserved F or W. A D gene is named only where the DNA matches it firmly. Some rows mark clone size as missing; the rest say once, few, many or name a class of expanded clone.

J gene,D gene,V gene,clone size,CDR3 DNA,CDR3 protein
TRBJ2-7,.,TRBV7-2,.,TGTGCCAGCAGCTTAGCGAACACCCTCTCCTACGAGCAGTACTTC,CASSLANTLSYEQYF
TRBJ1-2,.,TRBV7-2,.,TGTGCCAGCAGCTCCCTTTTCCCCGACAGAGACTATGGCTACACCTTC,CASSSLFPDRDYGYTF
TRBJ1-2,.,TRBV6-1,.,TGTGCCAGCAGTGACGAATCGGCAGACTATGGCTACACCTTC,CASSDESADYGYTF
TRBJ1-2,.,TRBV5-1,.,TGCGCCAGCAGCTTGGCCCCAGGGGACTATGGCTACACCTTC,CASSLAPGDYGYTF
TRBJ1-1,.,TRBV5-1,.,TGCGCCAGCAGCTTGGAGCCGGGGGTGGTCGGCACTGAAGCTTTCTTT,CASSLEPGVVGTEAFF
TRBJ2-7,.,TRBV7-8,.,TGTGCCAGCAGCTTTTCGGCCTACGAGCAGTACTTC,CASSFSAYEQYF
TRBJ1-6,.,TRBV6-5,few,TGTGCCAGCAGTTACCCTCGCGGGGGCGAGAATTCACCCCTCCACTTT,CASSYPRGGENSPLHF
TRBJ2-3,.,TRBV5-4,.,TGTGCCAGCAGCTTGGGGGGGACTAGCACAGATACGCAGTATTTT,CASSLGGTSTDTQYF
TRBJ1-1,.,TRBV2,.,TGTGCCAGCAGCTCTAACAGTTACACTGAAGCTTTCTTT,CASSSNSYTEAFF
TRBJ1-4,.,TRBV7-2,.,TGTGCCAGCAGCATAGTCCCGAGCACTAATGAAAAACTGTTTTTT,CASSIVPSTNEKLFF
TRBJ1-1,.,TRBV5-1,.,TGCGCCAGCAGCTCCGGGTGGGGGAACACTGAAGCTTTCTTT,CASSSGWGNTEAFF
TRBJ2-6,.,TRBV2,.,TGTGCCAGCAGTGTTGACTCTGGGGCCAACGTCCTGACTTTC,CASSVDSGANVLTF
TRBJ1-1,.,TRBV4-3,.,TGCGCCAGCAGCCAAGGGGGTCGCACTGAAGCTTTCTTT,CASSQGGRTEAFF
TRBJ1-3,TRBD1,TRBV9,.,TGTGCCAGCAGCGTGACAGGGTCTGGAAACACCATATATTTT,CASSVTGSGNTIYF
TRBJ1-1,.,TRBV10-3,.,TGTGCCATCAGTGAAGCTGATAGGAGTGCTTTCTTT,CAISEADRSAFF
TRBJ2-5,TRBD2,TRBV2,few,TGTGCCAGCAAATGGCGTAGCGGGAGGGAAGAGACCCAGTACTTC,CASKWRSGREETQYF
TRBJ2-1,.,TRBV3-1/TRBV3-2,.,TGTGCCAGCAGCCTACCGGGAACCCGCCACAATGAGCAGTTCTTC,CASSLPGTRHNEQFF
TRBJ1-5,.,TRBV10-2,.,TGCGCCAGCGGAAGGGAAGATCAGCCCCAGCATTTT,CASGREDQPQHF
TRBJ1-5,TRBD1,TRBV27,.,TGTGCCAGCAGTTTACATCCCAGGGGGCGGGATCAGCCCCAGCATTTT,CASSLHPRGRDQPQHF
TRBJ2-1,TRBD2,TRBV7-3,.,TGTGCCAGCAGTTTTAGCGGGGGGCTCTACAATGAGCAGTTCTTC,CASSFSGGLYNEQFF
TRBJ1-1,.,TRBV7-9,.,TGTGCCAGCAGCTTTGAGCTAGCCACTGAAGCTTTCTTT,CASSFELATEAFF
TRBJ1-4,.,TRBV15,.,TGTGCCACCAGCACGGTTCCAGGGGCTAATAATGAAAAACTGTTTTTT,CATSTVPGANNEKLFF
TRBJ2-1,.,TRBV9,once,TGTGCCAGCAGCTACGGGTGGACCAGCGGGTCCAATGAGCAGTTCTTC,CASSYGWTSGSNEQFF
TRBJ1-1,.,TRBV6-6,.,TGTGCCAGCAGTGCCCCTTACAGGGAGGCGAACACTGAAGCTTTCTTT,CASSAPYREANTEAFF
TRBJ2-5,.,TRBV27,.,TGTGCCAGCAGTTTATCTACGTCGGGCTTAGAGACCCAGTACTTC,CASSLSTSGLETQYF
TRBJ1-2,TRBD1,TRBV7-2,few,TGTGCCAGCAGCGGGACAGGACCCGTCTATGGCTACACCTTC,CASSGTGPVYGYTF
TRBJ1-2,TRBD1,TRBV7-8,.,TGTGCCAGCAGCTTGACCAGAGTCAGGGGGTATGGCTACACCTTC,CASSLTRVRGYGYTF
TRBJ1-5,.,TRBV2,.,TGTGCCAGCAGTGATGTCGGGGGCAGCAATCAGCCCCAGCATTTT,CASSDVGGSNQPQHF
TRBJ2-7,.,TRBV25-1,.,TGTGCCAGCAGTGAAGGTTACGGGGAGCAGTACTTC,CASSEGYGEQYF
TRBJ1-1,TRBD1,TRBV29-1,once,TGCAGCGCCCTCGCGGTGACAGGGGCTACGAACACTGAAGCTTTCTTT,CSALAVTGATNTEAFF
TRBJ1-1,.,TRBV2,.,TGTGCCAGCAGAGGGGGGGTAAGCGCTGAAGCTTTCTTT,CASRGGVSAEAFF
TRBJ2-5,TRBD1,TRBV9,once,TGTGCCAGCAGCGACAACCCCGGGACAGGGGAAGAGACCCAGTACTTC,CASSDNPGTGEETQYF
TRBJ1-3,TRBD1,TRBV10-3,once,TGTGCCATCAGTGAGCCCGGGACAGCTGGAAACACCATATATTTT,CAISEPGTAGNTIYF
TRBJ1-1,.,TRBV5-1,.,TGCGCCAGCAGCTTGGGGACACCCTACACTGAAGCTTTCTTT,CASSLGTPYTEAFF
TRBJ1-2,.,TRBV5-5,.,TGTGCCAGCAGCTTGTCCCGGGGGGCCTATGGCTACACCTTC,CASSLSRGAYGYTF
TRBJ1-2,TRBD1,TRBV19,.,TGTGCCAGTACTGGGCGGGACAGGATCTATGGCTACACCTTC,CASTGRDRIYGYTF
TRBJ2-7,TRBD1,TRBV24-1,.,TGTGCCACCAGTGGTGGCAGGACAGGGGCACACGAGCAGTACTTC,CATSGGRTGAHEQYF
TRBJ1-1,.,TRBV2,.,TGTGCCAGCAGTGCCGTTAGGGAAACTGAAGCTTTCTTT,CASSAVRETEAFF
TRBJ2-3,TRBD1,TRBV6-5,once,TGTGCCAGCGGAGACAGGGATAGCACAGATACGCAGTATTTT,CASGDRDSTDTQYF
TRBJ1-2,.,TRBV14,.,TGTGCCAGCAGCCAAGAAGTTCGGGGCGGCACCTATGGCTACACCTTC,CASSQEVRGGTYGYTF
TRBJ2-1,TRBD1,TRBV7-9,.,TGTGCCAGCAGATCGACAGGGGGCTTGGTTGAGCAGTTCTTC,CASRSTGGLVEQFF
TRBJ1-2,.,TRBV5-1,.,TGCGCCAGCAGCTTGGCCGGTTTAATTAGTAACTATGGCTACACCTTC,CASSLAGLISNYGYTF
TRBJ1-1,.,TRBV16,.,TGTGCCAGCAGCCACTCATCCGGACACCTGAACACTGAAGCTTTCTTT,CASSHSSGHLNTEAFF
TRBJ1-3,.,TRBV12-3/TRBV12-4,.,TGTGCCAGCAGTTTACCTGGAAACACCATATATTTT,CASSLPGNTIYF
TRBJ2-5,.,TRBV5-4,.,TGTGCCAGCAGCTTGAGAGGGGGAGAAGAGACCCAGTACTTC,CASSLRGGEETQYF
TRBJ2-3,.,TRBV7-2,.,TGTGCCAGCAGCTTTAGGGGGGTGGGCTTGGATACGCAGTATTTT,CASSFRGVGLDTQYF
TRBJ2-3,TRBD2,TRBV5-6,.,TGTGCCAGCAGCTTAACAGCGGGGGGGCGAGATGATACGCAGTATTTT,CASSLTAGGRDDTQYF
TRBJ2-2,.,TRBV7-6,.,TGTGCCAGCAGCTTAAATAGCGGTTCGAACACCGGGGAGCTGTTTTTT,CASSLNSGSNTGELFF